Listed here are 22 T cell receptor beta chains from one sample, sequenced in a study of blood T cell repertoires in COVID-19. Some clones are missing from TCRdb's copy, which holds only in-frame ones; the method was immunoSEQ multiplex PCR. The repertoire includes 200,000 or so clones, approximately 80% of them detected once, and about 10% sits in the top ten. Sequenced: peripheral blood. The receptors come from a woman of 80 years or more with acute or convalescent COVID-19.

The chain uses TRBV6-5 and TRBJ1-2, with a tentative D call TRBD1 (5 bases). The CDR3 is 14 amino acids. The germline V gene encodes CDR1 MNHEY and CDR2 SVGAGI. V lost 10 bases and J 6 bases, leaving 21 bases between the germline ends. The chain's CDR3 is CAIRGGYQSDGYTF. DNA for the CDR3: TGTGCCATTCGGGGGGGATATCAGTCCGATGGCTACACCTTC.

This chain uses TRBV6-5 with TRBJ1-6; the D is unclear. The CDR3 totals 14 residues. Per germline, CDR1 MNHEY and CDR2 SVGAGI. The V end lost 6 bases, the J end lost 6 bases, and 12 bases lay between the germline ends. This CDR3 is CASRHGPGNSPLHF. The CDR3 DNA reads TGTGCCAGCAGGCACGGCCCGGGTAATTCACCCCTCCACTTT.

Relative to its sample, this clone is medium-sized. The chain is built from TRBV11-3 and TRBJ1-1; D may be TRBD1 (5 bases). Germline V CDR1 and CDR2: SGHNT, YENEEA. V lost 1 base and J lost 3, with 15 bases in between. CDR3 length: 16 residues. CDR3 coding DNA: TGTGCCAGCAGCTTAGTCTCAGGGAGGGGAGACACTGAAGCTTTCTTT. Translating it yields CASSLVSGRGDTEAFF.

This clone showed up just once. The chain joins TRBV24-1 to TRBJ1-2; D is perhaps TRBD1 (6 bases). This CDR3 has 13 residues. Trimming pared 5 bases from V and 2 bases from J, leaving 8 bases between. Germline V lookup: CDR1 KGHDR, CDR2 SFDVKD. The CDR3 coding sequence is TGTGCCACCAGTGGCGGGGGCAACTATGGCTACACCTTC. Protein sequence: CATSGGGNYGYTF.

This clone was detected a few times. The chain is built from TRBV10-3 and TRBJ1-5, with no clear D. Germline CDR1 ENHRY, CDR2 SYGVKD. The CDR3 length is 13 residues. Trimming pared 0 bases from V and 6 bases from J, leaving 6 bases between. The CDR3 DNA is TGTGCCATCAGTGAGTCGAAGAGTCAGCCCCAGCATTTT. Protein: CAISESKSQPQHF.

The chain combines TRBV5-1 with TRBJ1-6; TRBD1 might be the D (6 bases). This CDR3 region has 16 residues. Trimming took 0 bases from V and 10 from J, leaving 17 bases between them. Germline V gene data show CDR1 as SGHRS and CDR2 as YFSETQ. The CDR3 region is CASSLGHRDLSSPLHF. In DNA form, the CDR3 reads TGCGCCAGCAGCTTGGGTCACAGGGATCTCTCCTCACCCCTCCACTTT.

CDR3: CASSSGLAGGRTETQYF. DNA for the CDR3: TGTGCCAGCAGTTCTGGACTAGCGGGGGGGCGAACGGAGACCCAGTACTTC. J is TRBJ2-5 and V is TRBV5-8, with 15 bases matching TRBD2. The trim removed 5 bases at V and 5 bases at J, leaving 10 bases unmatched. The germline V gene encodes CDR1 SGHTS and CDR2 YDEGEE. CDR3 length equals 17 residues. Variable domain in full (rest from reference TRBV5-8 and TRBJ2-5): EAGVTQSPTHLIKTRGQQATLRCSPISGHTSVYWYQQALGLGLQFLLWYDEGEERNRGNFPPRFSGRQFPNYSSELNVNALELEDSALYLCASSSGLAGGRTETQYFGPGTRLLVL.

V is TRBV11-2 and J is TRBJ2-7; D gene uncertain. V shed 5 bases and J shed 4 bases, with 9 bases lying between them. This CDR3 region has 12 residues. Germline V CDR1 and CDR2: SGHAT, FQNNGV. This chain's CDR3 is CASSPTGYEQYF. The CDR3 DNA is TGTGCCAGCAGCCCCACCGGGTACGAGCAGTACTTC.

Comments on this clone: One junction end disagrees with the germline gene, perhaps due to a read error. The rearrangement links TRBV4-2 to TRBJ1-3; weak D call: TRBD1 (6 bases). CDR3 size: 16 residues. From germline, CDR1 is LGHNA and CDR2 YNFKEQ. The CDR3 loop is CASSQERTASGNTIYF. As DNA, the CDR3 is TGTGCCAGCAGTCAAGAGCGGACAGCGAGTGGAAACACCATATATTTT.

This sequence joins TRBV6-6 and TRBJ2-5; D might be TRBD2 (5 bases). The CDR3 spans 12 residues. V was trimmed by 4 bases and J by 4 bases, leaving 7 bases between them. Per germline, CDR1 MNHNY and CDR2 SVGAGI (reference sequence). CDR3: CASSSRAETQYF. CDR3 sequence (DNA): TGTGCCAGCAGTTCGAGGGCAGAGACCCAGTACTTC.

This clone was observed a few times. The chain has TRBV19 and TRBJ2-2, with 7 positions matching TRBD2. V shed 6 bases and J 4 bases; nucleotides not matched to a gene: 5. The CDR3 totals 14 residues. Germline loops: CDR1 LNHDA, CDR2 SQIVND (reference sequence). CDR3 DNA: TGTGCCAGTAGGGCTAGCGGCTCCACCGGGGAGCTGTTTTTT. Protein product: CASRASGSTGELFF.

This rearrangement joins TRBV7-2 to TRBJ1-1; the D is unclear. This CDR3 is built from 15 residues. The V end was cut by 1 base, the J end by 7 bases, with 16 bases between. Germline assignment: CDR1 SGHTA and CDR2 FQGNSA. The CDR3 protein is CASSLVSGDGNEAFF. CDR3 nucleotide sequence: TGTGCCAGCAGCTTAGTTTCGGGTGATGGCAATGAAGCTTTCTTT.

This clone was detected a few times. V usage is TRBV29-1 and J usage is TRBJ1-2; D is ambiguous. Germline V lookup: CDR1 SQVTM, CDR2 ANQGSEA. The CDR3 runs to 15 residues. Trimming stripped 6 bases from V and 0 bases from J, with 17 bases between. The chain's CDR3 is CSVTRTELANYGYTF. The DNA of the CDR3 is TGCAGCGTCACAAGGACGGAACTAGCTAACTATGGCTACACCTTC.

The chain carries TRBV7-3 and TRBJ2-5; TRBD1 agrees at 9 bases. The V segment lost 4 bases and the J segment 4 bases; nucleotides outside the gene matches: 7. The CDR3 contains 15 residues. CDR1 is SGHTA and CDR2 is FQGTGA in the germline V gene. In DNA form, the CDR3 reads TGTGCCAGCAGCTCGGGACAGGGTAGAGGAGAGACCCAGTACTTC. Its protein is CASSSGQGRGETQYF. The full variable domain, in which reference TRBV7-3 and TRBJ2-5 provide the parts outside the CDR3, is GAGVSQTPSNKVTEKGKYVELRCDPISGHTALYWYRQSLGQGPEFLIYFQGTGAADDSGLPNDRFFAVRPEGSVSTLKIQRTERGDSAVYLCASSSGQGRGETQYFGPGTRLLVL.

This clone was observed once. This sequence joins TRBV7-9 and TRBJ1-1, with D tentatively TRBD1 (5 bases). In germline, CDR1 is SEHNR, CDR2 FQNEAQ (reference sequence). The germline V and J ends were trimmed by 3 bases and 5 bases, with 13 bases remaining between them. The CDR3 runs 14 residues. The CDR3 region has the DNA TGTGCCAGCAGCTTTCAGGGCGGGGGGACTGAAGCTTTCTTT. The encoded protein is CASSFQGGGTEAFF.

This clone was observed a single time. The genes are TRBV15 and TRBJ2-7; 8 positions agree with TRBD2. Germline values: CDR1 LNHNV, CDR2 YYDKDF (reference sequence). Trimming removed 7 bases from V and 3 bases from J; junction bases left unmatched: 8. CDR3 length: 14 residues. The CDR3 DNA reads as TGTGCCACCACCCCGGGACTAGGGCTCTACGAGCAGTACTTC. It specifies CATTPGLGLYEQYF. Supplemented by reference TRBV15 and TRBJ2-7, the full variable domain reads DAMVIQNPRYQVTQFGKPVTLSCSQTLNHNVMYWYQQKSSQAPKLLFHYYDKDFNNEADTPDNFQSRRPNTSFCFLDIRSPGLGDTAMYLCATTPGLGLYEQYFGPGTRLTVT.

The V call is TRBV5-5, the J call TRBJ2-7; 8 bases match TRBD1. The J segment lost 5 bases and the V segment lost 1 base, leaving 8 bases of the junction unmatched. Germline values: CDR1 SGHKS, CDR2 YYEKEE (reference sequence). The CDR3 runs to 15 residues. The CDR3 DNA is TGTGCCAGCAGCTTGCTTACAGGGGGGACGCACGAGCAGTACTTC. Translating it yields CASSLLTGGTHEQYF. The full variable domain, its missing parts supplied by reference TRBV5-5 and TRBJ2-7, is DAGVTQSPTHLIKTRGQQVTLRCSPISGHKSVSWYQQVLGQGPQFIFQYYEKEERGRGNFPDRFSARQFPNYSSELNVNALLLGDSALYLCASSLLTGGTHEQYFGPGTRLTVT.

J is TRBJ1-1 and V is TRBV6-1; tentative D call: TRBD1 (5 bases). Germline loops: CDR1 MNHNS, CDR2 SASEGT. Trimming took 2 bases from V and 11 from J, leaving 21 bases between them. The CDR3 runs 15 residues. The CDR3 DNA is TGTGCCAGCAGTGAATCCAACGGAAGGGCAGGGTTGGCTTTCTTT. The encoded protein is CASSESNGRAGLAFF.

J is TRBJ1-2 and V is TRBV19; TRBD1 matches 7 bases. The CDR3 runs to 14 residues. Per germline, CDR1 LNHDA and CDR2 SQIVND (reference sequence). Losses at the gene ends were 4 bases for V and 4 bases for J; bases not matched to a gene: 6. The CDR3: CASSTGDSLYGYTF. The DNA of the CDR3 is TGTGCCAGTAGTACGGGGGACAGCCTCTATGGCTACACCTTC.

The rearrangement links TRBV10-3 to TRBJ1-2; TRBD1 matches 7 bases. The CDR3 extends over 15 amino acids. From germline, CDR1 is ENHRY and CDR2 SYGVKD. V shed 2 bases and J 0 bases; nucleotides not matched to a gene: 3. CDR3 coding DNA: TGTGCCATCAGTGAGAGGACAGGAGCTAACTATGGCTACACCTTC. Its translation: CAISERTGANYGYTF.

This clone occurred a few times. This chain links TRBV5-1 with TRBJ2-1; no firm D call. This CDR3 region has 13 residues. CDR1 is SGHRS and CDR2 is YFSETQ in the germline V gene. V was pared by 2 bases and J by 5 bases, with 8 bases between. The CDR3 DNA reads TGCGCCAGCAGCTTTTACGGTGACAATGAGCAGTTCTTC. Protein: CASSFYGDNEQFF. Filled out from reference TRBV5-1 and TRBJ2-1, the complete variable domain reads KAGVTQTPRYLIKTRGQQVTLSCSPISGHRSVSWYQQTPGQGLQFLFEYFSETQRNKGNFPGRFSGRQFSNSRSEMNVSTLELGDSALYLCASSFYGDNEQFFGPGTRLTVL.

This chain joins TRBV10-3 and TRBJ1-5; 7 positions agree with TRBD1. J was trimmed by 5 bases and V by 5 bases; bases with no gene match: 6. Germline V gene lookup returns CDR1 ENHRY and CDR2 SYGVKD. The CDR3 totals 14 residues. CDR3 DNA: TGTGCCATCAGTACCGGGACAGAGTATCAGCCCCAGCATTTT. Its translation is CAISTGTEYQPQHF.